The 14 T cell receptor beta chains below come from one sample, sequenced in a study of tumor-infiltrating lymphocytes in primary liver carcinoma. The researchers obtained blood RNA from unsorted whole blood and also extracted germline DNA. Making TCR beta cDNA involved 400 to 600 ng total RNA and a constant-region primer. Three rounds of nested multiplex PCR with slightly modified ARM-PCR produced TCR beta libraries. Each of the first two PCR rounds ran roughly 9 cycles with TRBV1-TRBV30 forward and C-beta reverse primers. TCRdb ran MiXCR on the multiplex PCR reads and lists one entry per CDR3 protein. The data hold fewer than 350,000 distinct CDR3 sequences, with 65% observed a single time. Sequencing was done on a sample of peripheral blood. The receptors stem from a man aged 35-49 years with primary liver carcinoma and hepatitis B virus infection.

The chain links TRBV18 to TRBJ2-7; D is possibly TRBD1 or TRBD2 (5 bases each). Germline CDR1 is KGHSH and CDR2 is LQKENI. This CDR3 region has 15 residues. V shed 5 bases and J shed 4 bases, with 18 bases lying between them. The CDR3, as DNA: TGTGCCAGCTCAACCGGGACCAGCGCTTTATACGAGCAGTACTTC. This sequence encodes CASSTGTSALYEQYF.

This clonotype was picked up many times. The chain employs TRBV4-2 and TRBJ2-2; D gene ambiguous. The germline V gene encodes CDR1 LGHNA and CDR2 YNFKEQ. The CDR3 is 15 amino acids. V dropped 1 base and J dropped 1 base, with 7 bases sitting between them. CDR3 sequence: CASSQANRNTGELFF. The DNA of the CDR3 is TGTGCCAGCAGCCAAGCGAATCGGAACACCGGGGAGCTGTTTTTT.

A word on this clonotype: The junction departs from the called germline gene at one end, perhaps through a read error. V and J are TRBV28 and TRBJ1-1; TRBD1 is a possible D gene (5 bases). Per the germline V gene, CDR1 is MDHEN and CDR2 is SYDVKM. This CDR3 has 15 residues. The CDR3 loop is CARSFAGAVNTEAFF. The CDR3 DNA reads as TGTGCCAGGAGTTTTGCCGGGGCTGTCAACACTGAAGCTTTCTTT.

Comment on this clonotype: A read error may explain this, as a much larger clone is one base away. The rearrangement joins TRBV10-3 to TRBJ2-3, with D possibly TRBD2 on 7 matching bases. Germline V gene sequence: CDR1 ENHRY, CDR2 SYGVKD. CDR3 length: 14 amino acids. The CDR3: CATTAGASTVTQYF. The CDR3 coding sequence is TGTGCCACCACTGCGGGGGCTAGCACAGTTACGCAGTATTTT.

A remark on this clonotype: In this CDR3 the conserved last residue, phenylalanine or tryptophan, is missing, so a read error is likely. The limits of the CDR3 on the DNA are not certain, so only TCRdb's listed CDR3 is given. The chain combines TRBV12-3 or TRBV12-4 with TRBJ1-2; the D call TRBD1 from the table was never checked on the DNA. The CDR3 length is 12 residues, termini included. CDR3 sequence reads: CASSLDRDGYTL.

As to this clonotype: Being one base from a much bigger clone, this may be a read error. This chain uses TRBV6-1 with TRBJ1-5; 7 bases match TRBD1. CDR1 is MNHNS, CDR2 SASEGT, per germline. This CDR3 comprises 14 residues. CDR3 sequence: CASRGRGTNKPQHF. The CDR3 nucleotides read TGTGCCAGCCGGGGCAGGGGGACCAATAAGCCCCAGCATTTT.

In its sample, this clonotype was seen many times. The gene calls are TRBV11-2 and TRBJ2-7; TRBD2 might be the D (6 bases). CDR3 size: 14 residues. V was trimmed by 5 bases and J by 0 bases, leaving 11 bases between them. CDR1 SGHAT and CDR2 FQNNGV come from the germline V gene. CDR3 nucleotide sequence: TGTGCCAGCAGCCCGGGACTCACCTCCTACGAGCAGTACTTC. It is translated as CASSPGLTSYEQYF. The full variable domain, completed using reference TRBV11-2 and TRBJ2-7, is EAGVAQSPRYKIIEKRQSVAFWCNPISGHATLYWYQQILGQGPKLLIQFQNNGVVDDSQLPKDRFSAERLKGVDSTLKIQPAKLEDSAVYLCASSPGLTSYEQYFGPGTRLTVT.

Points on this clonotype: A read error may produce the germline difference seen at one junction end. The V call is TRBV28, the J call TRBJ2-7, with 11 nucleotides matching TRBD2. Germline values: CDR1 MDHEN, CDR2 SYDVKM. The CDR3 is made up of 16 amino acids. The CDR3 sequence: CANSPPGLAGELGQYF. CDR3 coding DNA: TGTGCCAACAGTCCCCCAGGACTAGCGGGTGAATTAGGACAGTACTTC.

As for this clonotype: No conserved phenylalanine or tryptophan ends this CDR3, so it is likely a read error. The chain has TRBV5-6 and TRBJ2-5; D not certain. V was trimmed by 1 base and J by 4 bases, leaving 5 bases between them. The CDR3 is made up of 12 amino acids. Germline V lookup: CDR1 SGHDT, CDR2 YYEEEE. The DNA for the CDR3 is TGTGCCAGCAGCTTGCTGGGAGAGACCCAGTACTCC. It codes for CASSLLGETQYS.

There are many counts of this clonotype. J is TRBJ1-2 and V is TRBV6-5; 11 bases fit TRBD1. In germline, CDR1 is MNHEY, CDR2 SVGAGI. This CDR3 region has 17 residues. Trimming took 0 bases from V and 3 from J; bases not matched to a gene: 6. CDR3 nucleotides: TGTGCCAGCAGTTACTCATCTGGGACAGGGGGTTACTATGGCTACACCTTC. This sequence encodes CASSYSSGTGGYYGYTF.

CDR3 nucleotides: TGTGCCAACACCTCTAACTATGGCTACACCTTC. As protein: CANTSNYGYTF. J is TRBJ1-2 and V is TRBV28; unclear D gene. From germline, CDR1 is MDHEN and CDR2 SYDVKM. The CDR3 is 11 amino acids. Trimming stripped 10 bases from V and 0 bases from J, with 6 bases between.

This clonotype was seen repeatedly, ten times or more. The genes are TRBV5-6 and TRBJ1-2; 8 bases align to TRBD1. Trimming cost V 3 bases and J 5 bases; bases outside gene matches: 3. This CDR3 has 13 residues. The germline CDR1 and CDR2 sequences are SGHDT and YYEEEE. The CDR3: CASSSQGAYGYTF. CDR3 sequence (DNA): TGTGCCAGCAGCTCGCAGGGGGCATATGGCTACACCTTC.

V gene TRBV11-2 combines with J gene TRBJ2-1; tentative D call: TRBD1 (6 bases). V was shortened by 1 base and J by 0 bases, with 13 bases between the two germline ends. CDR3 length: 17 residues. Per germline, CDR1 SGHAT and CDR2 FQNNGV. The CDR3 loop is CASSLAEGTSSYNEQFF. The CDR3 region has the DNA TGTGCCAGCAGCTTAGCAGAAGGGACAAGCTCCTACAATGAGCAGTTCTTC.

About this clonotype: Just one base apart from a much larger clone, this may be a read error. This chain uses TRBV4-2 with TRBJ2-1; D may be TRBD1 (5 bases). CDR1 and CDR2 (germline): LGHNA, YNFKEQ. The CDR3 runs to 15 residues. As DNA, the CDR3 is TGTGCCAGCAGCCAAGAGGGGCACCAATACAATGGGCAGTTCTTC. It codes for CASSQEGHQYNGQFF.